The 21 T cell receptor beta chains below were found in one sample sequenced in a study of technical replicates of blood from a few donors. Sequenced by immunoSEQ multiplex PCR; TCRdb stores in-frame clones only, minus some. The table has 70,000 to 95,000 clones, roughly 94% seen once. Sequences were obtained from T cells isolated from PBMCs. These receptors were taken from a human donor in good health.

The CDR3 region has the DNA TGTGCCAGCAGCTTAGAGACAGGGAGACCCAGCTCTGGGGCCAACGTCCTGACTTTC. Translating it yields CASSLETGRPSSGANVLTF. This chain uses TRBV7-8 with TRBJ2-6; TRBD1 matches 7 bases. The CDR3 is 19 amino acids. V shed 1 base and J 0 bases; nucleotides not matched to a gene: 9. Germline CDR1 and CDR2: SGHVS and FQNEAQ.

This chain uses TRBV10-3 with TRBJ2-1; TRBD1 matches 8 bases. V dropped 5 bases and J dropped 4; count of bases not matched to a gene: 7. CDR1 ENHRY and CDR2 SYGVKD come from the germline V gene. The CDR3 extends over 15 amino acids. CDR3 region: CAISTGTGYYNEQFF. As DNA, the CDR3 is TGTGCCATCAGTACCGGGACAGGCTATTACAATGAGCAGTTCTTC.

DNA for the CDR3: TGCAGCTACTCGGCAGGGGCCGGCTATGGCTACACCTTC. This translates into CSYSAGAGYGYTF. The chain uses TRBV29-1 and TRBJ1-2, with D maybe TRBD1 (6 bases). The length of the CDR3 is 13 residues. CDR1 is SQVTM, CDR2 ANQGSEA, per germline. Trimming took off 8 bases at V and 4 bases at J, with 17 bases between the two ends.

A single count supports this clone. This chain connects TRBV11-3 to TRBJ2-1, with D uncertain. The CDR3 contains 11 residues. Germline V gene sequence: CDR1 SGHNT, CDR2 YENEEA. With 0 bases removed from V and 13 bases from J, the gap between germline ends came to 7 bases. CDR3 loop: CASSLDRRQFF. CDR3 nucleotides: TGTGCCAGCAGCTTAGATCGCAGACAGTTCTTC.

CDR3 region: CASTSGTEPNTEAFF. DNA for the CDR3: TGTGCCAGCACCTCTGGGACAGAACCGAACACTGAAGCTTTCTTT. The J gene is TRBJ1-1, the V gene TRBV7-6; TRBD1 agrees at 7 bases. The CDR3 covers 15 residues. With V trimmed by 7 bases and J by 1 base, 9 bases remained unmatched. Germline CDR1 SGHVS, CDR2 FNYEAQ.

The chain links TRBV6-6 to TRBJ2-5, with D possibly being TRBD2 (6 bases). Germline CDR1 is MNHNY and CDR2 is SVGAGI (reference sequence). This CDR3 region has 16 residues. Deletions cut 0 bases from V and 2 bases from J, with 13 bases between. CDR3 region: CASSYSVAGLQETQYF. CDR3 DNA sequence: TGTGCCAGCAGTTACTCCGTGGCGGGATTGCAAGAGACCCAGTACTTC.

The rearrangement joins TRBV11-2 to TRBJ1-1; the D is unclear. This CDR3 is 13 amino acids long. CDR1 is SGHAT and CDR2 is FQNNGV in the germline V gene. Trimming shortened V by 6 bases and J by 3 bases, and 11 bases separated the two germline ends. As DNA, the CDR3 is TGTGCCAGCAGTCTCCATGAGGACACTGAAGCTTTCTTT. Amino acids: CASSLHEDTEAFF.

The rearrangement links TRBV28 to TRBJ2-2, with TRBD1 as a possible D gene (5 bases). The CDR3 extends over 16 amino acids. The V and J ends lost 7 bases and 0 bases respectively, with 15 bases between them. Germline CDR1 reads MDHEN; CDR2 reads SYDVKM. The CDR3 DNA reads TGTGCCAGCACGATCACGACAGCTACGAACACCGGGGAGCTGTTTTTT. It codes for CASTITTATNTGELFF.

The V and J genes are TRBV9 and TRBJ1-6; D unresolved. Germline CDR1 and CDR2: SGDLS and YYNGEE. V lost 0 bases and J 7 bases, leaving 8 bases between the germline ends. CDR3 length: 14 amino acids. The CDR3 DNA is TGTGCCAGCAGCGTAGACGATCAGAATTCACCCCTCCACTTT. The encoded protein is CASSVDDQNSPLHF.

J is TRBJ2-1 and V is TRBV29-1; D gene uncertain. The CDR3 has 13 amino acids. V lost 1 base and J 8 bases, leaving 12 bases between the germline ends. CDR1 is SQVTM, CDR2 ANQGSEA, per germline. The CDR3 here is CSVEGRRIYEQFF. The CDR3 DNA reads TGCAGCGTTGAAGGGCGCAGGATCTATGAGCAGTTCTTC.

V is TRBV18 and J is TRBJ1-1; perhaps TRBD1 as D (5 bases). Trimming shortened V by 0 bases and J by 5 bases, and 16 bases separated the two germline ends. CDR3 length: 16 residues. Germline assignment: CDR1 KGHSH and CDR2 LQKENI. DNA for the CDR3: TGTGCCAGCTCACCACCGTCAGGGCTAGGTTGGACTGAAGCTTTCTTT. This codes for CASSPPSGLGWTEAFF. Supplemented by reference TRBV18 and TRBJ1-1, the full variable domain reads NAGVMQNPRHLVRRRGQEARLRCSPMKGHSHVYWYRQLPEEGLKFMVYLQKENIIDESGMPKERFSAEFPKEGPSILRIQQVVRGDSAAYFCASSPPSGLGWTEAFFGQGTRLTVV.

The V and J genes are TRBV28 and TRBJ2-2; TRBD2 aligns across 8 bases. The CDR3 sequence is 16 residues long. The germline V gene has CDR1 MDHEN and CDR2 SYDVKM. V was pared by 2 bases and J by 3 bases, with 5 bases of the junction left unmatched. The CDR3 coding sequence is TGTGCCAGCAGTTTACCCGCGGGAGGAGACACCGGGGAGCTGTTTTTT. It translates to CASSLPAGGDTGELFF.

The chain joins TRBV4-1 to TRBJ1-3; 9 bases map to TRBD1. This CDR3 is built from 16 residues. The germline gives CDR1 MGHRA, CDR2 YSYEKL. V trimming: 2 bases; J trimming: 2 bases; junction bases outside the gene matches: 4. The CDR3 sequence is CASSQPGTGTGNTIYF. The CDR3 coding sequence is TGCGCCAGCAGCCAACCAGGGACAGGGACTGGAAACACCATATATTTT.

The chain couples TRBV4-1 to TRBJ1-4; a possible D gene is TRBD1 (5 bases). Germline CDR1 is MGHRA and CDR2 is YSYEKL. This CDR3 region has 18 residues. Trimming left V 1 base short and J 4 bases short, with 19 bases between. CDR3 sequence reads: CASSQAAMRQRLNEKLFF. CDR3 in DNA: TGCGCCAGCAGCCAAGCCGCCATGAGACAGAGACTTAATGAAAAACTGTTTTTT.

The chain is built from TRBV6-5 and TRBJ1-5; the D is unclear. Germline CDR1 reads MNHEY; CDR2 reads SVGAGI. V gave up 6 bases and J gave up 0 bases, with 9 bases separating them. The CDR3 runs 14 residues. The CDR3 coding sequence is TGTGCCAGCAGATCAGATATTAGCAATCAGCCCCAGCATTTT. This sequence encodes CASRSDISNQPQHF.

The chain is built from TRBV4-1 and TRBJ2-5; 8 positions match TRBD2. The V gene's germline CDR1 is MGHRA and CDR2 YSYEKL. There are 16 residues in the CDR3. With V trimmed by 0 bases and J by 7 bases, 10 bases remained unmatched. The CDR3 region is CASSQDRVAGFGTQYF. CDR3 DNA: TGCGCCAGCAGCCAAGATCGGGTAGCGGGGTTTGGGACCCAGTACTTC.

The chain recombines TRBV7-9 with TRBJ2-2; 8 nucleotides match TRBD2. Per the germline V gene, CDR1 is SEHNR and CDR2 is FQNEAQ (reference sequence). This CDR3 is built from 16 residues. Trimming at V came to 5 bases and at J to 6 bases, leaving 11 bases not matched to a gene. CDR3 region: CASSNGIAGKPGELFF. The CDR3 bases are TGTGCCAGCAGCAACGGAATAGCGGGGAAACCCGGGGAGCTGTTTTTT.

The chain employs TRBV6-1 and TRBJ1-5; 7 nucleotides agree with TRBD1. This CDR3 spans 14 amino acids. Germline loops: CDR1 MNHNS, CDR2 SASEGT. Unmatched junction bases numbered 5, after V lost 3 bases and J lost 6 bases. The CDR3 loop is CASSDYRGGQPQHF. The CDR3 DNA reads TGTGCCAGCAGTGACTACAGGGGCGGTCAGCCCCAGCATTTT.

The CDR3 region has the DNA TGTGCCAGCAGCTTGGGGGCGAGCTATGGCTACACCTTC. Its protein is CASSLGASYGYTF. The V and J genes are TRBV7-9 and TRBJ1-2; a possible D gene is TRBD1 (6 bases). Germline-derived CDR1 and CDR2 are SEHNR and FQNEAQ (reference sequence). CDR3 length: 13 amino acids. The V end was cut by 3 bases, the J end by 4 bases, with 9 bases between.

The CDR3 spells CASSPRAGEEQYF. In DNA, the CDR3 is TGTGCCAGCTCACCAAGGGCAGGGGAAGAGCAGTACTTC. V and J are TRBV18 and TRBJ2-7; a weak D match, TRBD1 (6 bases). Germline-derived CDR1 and CDR2 are KGHSH and LQKENI. The ends were cut back, 2 bases at V and 7 bases at J, with 12 bases in the middle. The CDR3 loop spans 13 amino acids.

This chain links TRBV10-3 with TRBJ2-1; 11 positions match TRBD2. Germline V gives CDR1 ENHRY, CDR2 SYGVKD. There are 14 residues in the CDR3. The V and J ends lost 10 bases and 4 bases, in that order; junction bases with no gene match: 6. CDR3 amino acids: CATQGTSGYNEQFF. In nucleotides, the CDR3 is TGTGCCACCCAGGGGACTAGCGGTTACAATGAGCAGTTCTTC.